This TCR beta chain was sequenced for a study of early T cells in non-severe SARS-CoV-2 infection. Study-wide context: Unsorted whole blood bulk RNA was sequenced, with unpaired chains.

From the 5' RACE reads, TCRdb called clonotypes with MiXCR, one entry per CDR3 protein. This sample has some 46,000 distinct CDR3 sequences, with 5.5% to 7.5% found just once. Findings of the study overall: Sequences matched to VDJdb favored anti-spike CD8 responses, while private and CD4 specificities were missed.

This CDR3 spans 13 amino acids. CDR1 and CDR2 from the germline V gene are LGHNA and YSLEER. Points on this clonotype: The antigen is undetermined. A much larger clone is a single base away; this may be a read error.

This chain connects TRBV4-3 to TRBJ1-5; D is unclear. The sample in question was whole blood, obtained at baseline. This clonotype was obtained from an adult who was a healthcare worker with PCR-confirmed SARS-CoV-2 infection or an uninfected control (not recorded which). As DNA, the CDR3 is TGCCCCAGCAGCCAGAGCATCAATCAGCCCCAGCATTTT. Encoded protein: CPSSQSINQPQHF.